The next 17 T cell receptor beta chains were all read from a single sample in a study of OX40 agonist ivuxolimab in advanced cancers. The method was immunoSEQ multiplex PCR; TCRdb's version includes in-frame clones alone and lacks a portion of them. Here the sample spans fewer than 90,000 clones, 91% being singletons. Sequenced here: CD4+ or CD8+ T cells sorted from blood, sampled in a trial of the OX40 agonist ivuxolimab. The receptors here all came from an adult with an advanced solid tumor such as melanoma, head and neck, liver or kidney cancer.

This rearrangement joins TRBV28 to TRBJ2-7; D might be TRBD1 or TRBD2, each matching 5 bases. Per germline, CDR1 MDHEN and CDR2 SYDVKM. This CDR3 is built from 15 residues. V lost 5 bases, J lost 0 bases, and 14 bases lay in between. DNA for the CDR3: TGTGCCAGCAGTCCGGGACCCCTGAGCTCCTACGAGCAGTACTTC. This codes for CASSPGPLSSYEQYF.

The chain combines TRBV5-1 with TRBJ2-3, with D unresolved. Deletions cut 4 bases from V and 4 bases from J, with 10 bases between. Per the germline V gene, CDR1 is SGHRS and CDR2 is YFSETQ. This CDR3 has 13 residues. CDR3: CASSRWLADTQYF. CDR3 bases: TGCGCCAGCAGCCGGTGGCTCGCAGATACGCAGTATTTT.

This chain uses TRBV30 with TRBJ2-1; perhaps D is TRBD1 or TRBD2 (6 bases each). This CDR3 has 16 residues. V was pared by 0 bases and J by 0 bases, with 12 bases between. The V gene's germline CDR1 is GTSNPN and CDR2 SVGIG (reference sequence). The CDR3 here is CAWSVGGRSSYNEQFF. The DNA for the CDR3 is TGTGCCTGGAGTGTAGGGGGGAGGAGCTCCTACAATGAGCAGTTCTTC.

The CDR3 region has the DNA TGTGCCGCCCGCTTAACGGGGGCCAACGTCCTGACTTTC. Translated: CAARLTGANVLTF. The J gene is TRBJ2-6, the V gene TRBV6-6; D not certain. There are 13 residues in the CDR3. Trimming took 11 bases from V and 4 from J, leaving 12 bases between them. Looked up from germline, CDR1 is MNHNY and CDR2 is SVGAGI (reference sequence).

V is TRBV30 and J is TRBJ2-5, with TRBD1 identical over 7 bases. CDR1 and CDR2 (germline): GTSNPN, SVGIG (reference sequence). The CDR3 extends over 13 amino acids. V lost 1 base, J lost 5 bases, and 4 bases stayed unmatched. CDR3 coding DNA: TGTGCCTGGAGTGCTACAGGGGTTGAGACCCAGTACTTC. Amino acid sequence: CAWSATGVETQYF.

This sequence joins TRBV5-1 and TRBJ2-5; TRBD2 might be the D (6 bases). Per germline, CDR1 SGHRS and CDR2 YFSETQ. The CDR3 extends over 13 amino acids. V lost 4 bases, J lost 5 bases, and 12 bases lay in between. CDR3 amino acids: CASSQGGSETQYF. The CDR3 nucleotides read TGCGCCAGCAGCCAGGGAGGAAGCGAGACCCAGTACTTC. The full variable domain, completed using reference TRBV5-1 and TRBJ2-5, is KAGVTQTPRYLIKTRGQQVTLSCSPISGHRSVSWYQQTPGQGLQFLFEYFSETQRNKGNFPGRFSGRQFSNSRSEMNVSTLELGDSALYLCASSQGGSETQYFGPGTRLLVL.

Note on this clone: A junction end diverges from the germline sequence, so it may reflect a read error. V and J are TRBV29-1 and TRBJ2-7; a weak D match, TRBD2 (6 bases). In germline, CDR1 is SQVTM, CDR2 ANQGSEA. The CDR3 runs to 11 residues. This CDR3 reads CCVREGLEQYF. CDR3 in DNA: TGCTGCGTGCGGGAAGGGCTCGAGCAGTACTTC.

The V gene is TRBV28, the J gene TRBJ2-7; D call uncertain. The CDR3 has 11 amino acids. Per the germline V gene, CDR1 is MDHEN and CDR2 is SYDVKM. V lost 6 bases, J lost 3 bases, and 6 bases lay in between. CDR3 sequence reads: CASSRYYEQYF. In DNA form, the CDR3 reads TGTGCCAGCAGCCGGTACTACGAGCAGTACTTC.

This chain connects TRBV28 to TRBJ2-4; the D gene is possibly TRBD2 (5 bases). V was shortened by 3 bases and J by 3 bases, with 12 bases between the two germline ends. This CDR3 is built from 15 residues. Germline lookup yields CDR1 MDHEN and CDR2 SYDVKM. Here the CDR3 reads CASSLAPGVKNIQYF. The CDR3 nucleotides read TGTGCCAGCAGTTTGGCCCCCGGGGTCAAAAACATTCAGTACTTC.

The chain joins TRBV7-9 to TRBJ1-4; TRBD1 might be the D (6 bases). In germline, CDR1 is SEHNR, CDR2 FQNEAQ (reference sequence). The CDR3 has 14 amino acids. V gave up 5 bases and J gave up 0 bases, with 7 bases separating them. CDR3 coding DNA: TGTGCCAGCAGCGCAGGGGCAACTAATGAAAAACTGTTTTTT. Translating it yields CASSAGATNEKLFF.

The chain combines TRBV6-5 with TRBJ2-1; 9 positions match TRBD2. V dropped 5 bases and J dropped 7; count of bases not matched to a gene: 9. Germline values: CDR1 MNHEY, CDR2 SVGAGI. This CDR3 is built from 15 residues. The CDR3 loop is CASSRIAGAANEQFF. The CDR3 region has the DNA TGTGCCAGCAGTCGAATAGCGGGAGCTGCAAATGAGCAGTTCTTC.

The V call is TRBV7-9, the J call TRBJ1-1, with D hard to call. There are 14 residues in the CDR3. The germline V gene has CDR1 SEHNR and CDR2 FQNEAQ (reference sequence). V shed 2 bases and J shed 0 bases, with 7 bases lying between them. The CDR3 nucleotides are TGTGCCAGCAGCTTATTTGCCCTGAACACTGAAGCTTTCTTT. It codes for CASSLFALNTEAFF.

The chain employs TRBV11-3 and TRBJ2-5, with TRBD2 matching over 9 bases. The trim removed 0 bases at V and 2 bases at J, leaving 7 bases unmatched. This CDR3 spans 17 amino acids. CDR1 and CDR2 from the germline V gene are SGHNT and YENEEA. CDR3 DNA sequence: TGTGCCAGCAGCTTAGAGGGGTTAGCGGGAGTTCAAGAGACCCAGTACTTC. Amino acids: CASSLEGLAGVQETQYF. The whole variable domain, filled in from reference TRBV11-3 and TRBJ2-5, reads EAGVVQSPRYKIIEKKQPVAFWCNPISGHNTLYWYLQNLGQGPELLIRYENEEAVDDSQLPKDRFSAERLKGVDSTLKIQPAELGDSAVYLCASSLEGLAGVQETQYFGPGTRLLVL.

The chain carries TRBV10-3 and TRBJ2-1; 12 bases agree with TRBD2. With V trimmed by 3 bases and J by 7 bases, 10 bases remained unmatched. Germline V gene lookup returns CDR1 ENHRY and CDR2 SYGVKD. There are 17 residues in the CDR3. The CDR3 DNA reads as TGTGCCATCAGTGACTGGCTAGCGGGAGGGCTGGGTAATGAGCAGTTCTTC. It encodes CAISDWLAGGLGNEQFF.

V is TRBV30 and J is TRBJ1-1, with D possibly being TRBD1 (5 bases). This CDR3 contains 15 residues. V lost 0 bases and J lost 6, with 17 bases in between. CDR1 and CDR2 from the germline V gene are GTSNPN and SVGIG (reference sequence). The CDR3 sequence: CAWSVRGLVQAEAFF. CDR3 bases: TGTGCCTGGAGTGTACGGGGCCTCGTGCAGGCTGAAGCTTTCTTT.

J is TRBJ2-5 and V is TRBV30, with D possibly TRBD2 on 6 matching bases. The CDR3 contains 11 residues. Germline lookup yields CDR1 GTSNPN and CDR2 SVGIG (reference sequence). Trimming took off 5 bases at V and 5 bases at J, with 9 bases between the two ends. The CDR3 DNA reads TGTGCCTGGGGGGGGTTGGAGACCCAGTACTTC. This translates into CAWGGLETQYF.

J is TRBJ2-5 and V is TRBV11-2; D remains unclear. CDR3 length: 12 amino acids. Germline CDR1 and CDR2: SGHAT and FQNNGV. Deletions cut 5 bases from V and 7 bases from J, with 11 bases between. DNA of the CDR3: TGTGCCAGCAGCCCCCAGTCCTTGACCCAGTACTTC. This gives the protein CASSPQSLTQYF.